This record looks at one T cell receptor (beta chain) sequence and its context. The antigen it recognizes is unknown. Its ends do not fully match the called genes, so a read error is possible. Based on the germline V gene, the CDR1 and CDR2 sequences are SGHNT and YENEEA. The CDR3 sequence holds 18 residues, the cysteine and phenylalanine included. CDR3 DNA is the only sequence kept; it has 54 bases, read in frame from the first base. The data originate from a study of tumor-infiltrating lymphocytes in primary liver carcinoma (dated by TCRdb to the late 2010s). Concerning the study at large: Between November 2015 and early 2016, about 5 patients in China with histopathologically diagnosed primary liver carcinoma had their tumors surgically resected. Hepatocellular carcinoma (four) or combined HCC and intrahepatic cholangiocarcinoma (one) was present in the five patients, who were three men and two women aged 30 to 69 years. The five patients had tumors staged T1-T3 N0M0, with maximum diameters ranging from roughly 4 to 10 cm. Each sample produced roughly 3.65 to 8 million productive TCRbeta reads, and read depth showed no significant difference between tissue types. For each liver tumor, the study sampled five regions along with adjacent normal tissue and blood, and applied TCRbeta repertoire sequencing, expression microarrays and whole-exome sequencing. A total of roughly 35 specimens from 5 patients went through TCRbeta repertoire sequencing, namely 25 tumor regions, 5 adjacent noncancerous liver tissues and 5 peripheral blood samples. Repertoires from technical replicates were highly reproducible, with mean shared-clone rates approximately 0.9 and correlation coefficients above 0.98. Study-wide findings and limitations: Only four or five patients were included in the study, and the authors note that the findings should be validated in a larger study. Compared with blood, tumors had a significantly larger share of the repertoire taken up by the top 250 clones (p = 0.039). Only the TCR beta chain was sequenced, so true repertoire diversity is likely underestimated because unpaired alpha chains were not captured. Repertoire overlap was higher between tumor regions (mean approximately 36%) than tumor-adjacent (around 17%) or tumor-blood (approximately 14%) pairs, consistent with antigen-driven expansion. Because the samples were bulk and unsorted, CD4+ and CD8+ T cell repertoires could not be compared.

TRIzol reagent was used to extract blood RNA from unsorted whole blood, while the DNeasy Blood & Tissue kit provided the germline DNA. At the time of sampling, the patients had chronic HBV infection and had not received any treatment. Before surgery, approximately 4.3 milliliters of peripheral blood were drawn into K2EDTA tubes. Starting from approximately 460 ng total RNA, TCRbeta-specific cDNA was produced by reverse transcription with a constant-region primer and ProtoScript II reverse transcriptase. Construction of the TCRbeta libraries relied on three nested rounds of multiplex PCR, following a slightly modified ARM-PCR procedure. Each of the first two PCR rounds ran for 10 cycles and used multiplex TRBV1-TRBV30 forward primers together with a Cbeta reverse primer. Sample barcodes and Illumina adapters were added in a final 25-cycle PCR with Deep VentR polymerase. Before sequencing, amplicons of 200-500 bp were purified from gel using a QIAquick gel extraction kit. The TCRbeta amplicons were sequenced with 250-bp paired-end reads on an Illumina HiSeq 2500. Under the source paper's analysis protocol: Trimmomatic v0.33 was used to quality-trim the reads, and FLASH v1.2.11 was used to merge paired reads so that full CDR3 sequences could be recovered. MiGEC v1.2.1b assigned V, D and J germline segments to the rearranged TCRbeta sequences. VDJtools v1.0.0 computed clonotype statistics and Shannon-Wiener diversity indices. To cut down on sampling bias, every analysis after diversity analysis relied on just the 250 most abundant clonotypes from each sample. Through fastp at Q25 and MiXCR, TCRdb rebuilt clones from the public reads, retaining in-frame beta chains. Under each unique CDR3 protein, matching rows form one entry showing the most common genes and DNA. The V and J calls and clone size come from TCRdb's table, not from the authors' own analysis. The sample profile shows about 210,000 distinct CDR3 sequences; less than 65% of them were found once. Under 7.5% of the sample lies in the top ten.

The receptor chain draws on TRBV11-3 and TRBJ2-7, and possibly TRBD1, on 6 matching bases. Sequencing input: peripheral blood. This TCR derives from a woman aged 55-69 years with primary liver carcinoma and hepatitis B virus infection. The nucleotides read TGTGCCAGCAGTTTAGAAAGAGGGGGACCGGGACGGACTCACGAGCAGTACTTC. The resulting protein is CASSLERGGPGRTHEQYF.